The source of this T cell receptor beta chain is a study of cytomegalovirus exposure and HLA in healthy donors (dated by TCRdb to 2015 to 2018). A note on the overall study: An earlier analysis of approximately 640 of the donors reported 250 to 350 Gb of sequence data and approximately 110 million unique TCR beta sequences from about 179 million T cells. Of the 300 to 400 genotyped donors, 65% to 90% fell in the genetic ancestry cluster associated with self-reported Caucasian donors. A later analysis re-examined previously published TCR beta repertoires from several hundred donors and added high-resolution HLA genotyping to investigate patterns of TCR occurrence. High-throughput TCR immunosequencing, statistical association of individual TCRs with disease status, and machine learning were combined to predict cytomegalovirus infection status. Alongside the repertoire data, information on donor age, sex, ethnicity and CMV serostatus was compiled. Using immunosequencing, the study profiled T cell repertoires from fewer than 850 subjects and related those repertoires to cytomegalovirus serostatus. Among roughly 400 genotyped donors of the cohort, an average of approximately 220,000 unique TCR beta nucleotide sequences was sequenced per donor, of which about 18% were non-productive. In addition to the first cohort of around 670 subjects, a separate validation cohort of around 110 different subjects was used. An early release that covered fewer than 800 HLA-typed donors contained 250 to 350 gigabases of sequencing data and 65 million to 100 million unique TCR sequences. Rather than using new phenotypic data, the later analysis identified candidate immune exposures from TCR beta sequences and from how often those sequences occurred across donors. The aim of the study was to test whether cataloging public T cell receptors could identify signatures of past pathogen exposure. Class I and class II HLA loci were covered by the typing at four-digit resolution. Because of strong linkage in the cohort, five DR-DQ haplotypes were treated as single units for association and clustering. All discovery cohort repertoires had been generated on a single sequencing platform. The number of donors typed differed by locus, with roughly 629-640 for A, B, C, DRB1 and DQB1, around 500 for DQA1, some 570 for DPA1, and under 490 for DPB1. A later genetic analysis took genome-wide SNP genotypes for about three fifths of the roughly 700 donors and used that subset as a discovery cohort. To decide whether each TCR beta V gene segment behaved as functional or pseudogenic, an earlier analysis of nearly 600 of the donors relied on high-throughput TCR beta sequencing.

The paper as a whole reports these results and caveats: In this cohort, only TCR beta chains were sequenced, and detectable features were limited by the absence of alpha or paired-chain data. A further reported finding was that TCR beta sequences accurately predicted the HLA-A and HLA-B alleles for most subjects in the first cohort. A cluster of highly shared sequence variants was judged likely to be a technical artifact of the sequencing pipeline. V-gene and J-gene trimming of TCR beta chains was associated with a missense DCLRE1C variant in a later genetic analysis, and the association was replicated in an independent cohort. In a later analysis, TCR association rates were found to vary across HLA loci, with the most associated TCRs seen for DRB1 alleles and the fewest for HLA-C alleles. When HLA alleles, especially DR and DQ, strongly co-occurred, TCR associations were difficult to assign to individual alleles. Because some donors lacked HLA typing at each locus, the association tests relied only on the typed subset. The authors suggested that the approach could potentially be extended to other disease states and immunological phenotypes. A few of the identified cytomegalovirus-associated TCR beta chains were confirmed in vitro to be specific for cytomegalovirus antigens. Most TCR sequences were seen in very few donors, while some public TCRs were found in many individuals. Compared with the roughly 670-donor mean, donors in an Asian-associated ancestry cluster had fewer N-insertions in productive TCRs, according to a later genetic analysis. Immune exposure information for the cohort was limited to CMV serostatus. The classifier was reported to diagnose cytomegalovirus status with high specificity and sensitivity in both the original and validation cohorts. In a later analysis, several top co-occurrence clusters were reported to appear linked to parvovirus B19, influenza, CMV and Epstein-Barr virus. According to a later analysis, most CMV-associated TCR beta chains appeared to be HLA-restricted, and the HLA associations seemed to be driven largely by CMV exposure. In a later analysis, HLA-associated TCR beta chains were found to be more clonally expanded and to have lower generation probabilities than equally common non-associated chains. Presence/absence analyses assumed roughly uniform sequencing depth across donors, an assumption that may not hold. Because counts were too low, more than 15 rarely observed V segments, including chromosome 9 orphons, were excluded from the earlier analysis of 587 of the donors. In an earlier analysis of 587 of the donors, most TCR beta V segments appeared in productive rearrangements about 90% or about 30% of the time, broadly matching IMGT annotations. Linkage disequilibrium might explain the correlated functional status among segregating V segments, but an unknown experimental factor could not be excluded. At a false discovery rate of 0.05, a later analysis linked 15,000 to 20,000 TCR beta sequences to specific HLA alleles. In the study, 150 to 200 TCR beta chains were listed as associated with cytomegalovirus.

Receptor libraries were prepared by the immunoSEQ multiplex PCR assay. A mixture of 60 forward primers for TCR Vbeta segments and 13 reverse primers for TCR Jbeta segments was used in the multiplex PCR. The CDR3 region of rearranged TCR beta genes was amplified from genomic DNA by a multiplex PCR assay. Amplified TCR beta libraries were sequenced as 87-base-pair reads on the Illumina HiSeq System. The study's processing was this. In a later analysis, tens of millions of unique TCR beta chains were counted across the 500 to 700 repertoires, and approximately 11 million of these chains were shared by at least two donors. A nearest-neighbor algorithm error-corrected the raw reads and collapsed the reads into unique sequences, merging closely related sequences to remove PCR and sequencing errors. Alignment of CDR3 sequences to IMGT reference sequences was used to assign V, D and J gene segments. Each retained sequence needed at least a six-nucleotide match to both a V gene segment and a J gene segment. Rearrangements were called productive when the CDR3 lacked stop codons and stayed in frame with V and J; all others were non-productive. CDR3 was defined by IMGT convention, running from the second conserved V-encoded cysteine to the conserved J-encoded phenylalanine. The earlier analysis of some 600 of the donors excluded sequences that lacked an unambiguous match to a single V gene segment. In an earlier analysis of some 590 of the donors, V segments were called functional above 56.7% productive rearrangements and were called segregating when the between-donor standard deviation exceeded 5%. To diagnose cytomegalovirus status from the catalog of TCR beta chain sequences, a statistical classification framework was built. V and J gene assignment, in a later analysis, came from comparing TCR nucleotide sequences with IMGT/GENE-DB human TR gene sequences. In a later analysis, CDR3 sequences and most-parsimonious VDJ recombination scenarios were assigned using the TCRdist pipeline. In a later analysis, every TCR beta chain was defined by the combination of its CDR3 amino acid sequence and its V-gene family, and reads without a unique V-gene family were dropped. To address suspected cross-contamination and a sequencing artifact, a later analysis removed some 620 highly shared, low-generation-probability nucleotide sequences. A later analysis calculated a clonal expansion index for each public chain from normalized within-repertoire ranks of inferred template counts. Generation probabilities in a later analysis came from a VDJ recombination model fitted to out-of-frame rearrangements, and those results were checked against IGoR. In a later analysis, TCR-TCR, TCR-HLA and TCR-CMV co-occurrence was scored with hypergeometric tests, and a repertoire-size bias correction was applied to TCR pairs. A later analysis estimated false discovery rates by permuting HLA or CMV assignments 20 times. In a later analysis, co-occurring TCRs were grouped using DBSCAN, and TCRdist sequence similarity was added for clustering within HLA-allele-positive subsets. For co-occurrence clustering, repertoires with fewer than 30,000 or more than 120,000 public chains were excluded, along with about five repertoires with anomalous nucleotide sharing. Imported from immuneACCESS, the table was reduced by TCRdb to in-frame sequences with V and J called. These copies leave out some clones; in studies compared against another copy, an unresolved V gene accounts for under half, and the cause of the remainder is not known. That table supplies the V and J calls and clone size; D and trimming were determined from the DNA. A total of some 190,000 clones appear in this sample, around 86% of them only once. Roughly 1.3% of the sample rests with the top ten.

The cohort consisted of 650 to 700 healthy bone marrow donors. Cohort members were all nominally healthy when sampled, although unrecorded immune exposures were likely present. The donor tested CMV seronegative and was one of the 352 seronegative cohort members. Every donor gave a peripheral blood sample, and the peripheral blood mononuclear cells from that sample were used for TCR beta sequencing. Genomic DNA extraction from the blood cell samples was performed with the Qiagen DNeasy Blood Extraction Kit. For this clone: The antigen it binds to is not known. Within one base of it there is no much larger clone, and no base qualities were kept.

The specimen sequenced was PBMCs. This sequence was found in a man aged 25 to 45 in good health and CMV-seronegative.

Read as DNA, the sequence is TGTGCCAGCAGTAATGACAGGGGATTCGGCACTGAAGCTTTCTTT. This translates into CASSNDRGFGTEAFF. The chain is encoded by TRBV6-5 joined to TRBJ1-1; the junction holds 8 bases that match TRBD1. Looking up the germline V gene yields CDR1 MNHEY and CDR2 SVGAGI. Including cysteine and phenylalanine, the CDR3 has 15 amino acids. Only CDR3 DNA remains: 45 bases, in frame from the first base. The germline V and J ends show losses of 5 bases and 4 bases respectively, and no gene match explains 9 bases of the junction.